This is a list of T cell receptor beta chains from one sample in a study of spatial heterogeneity in lung cancer. MiXCR, run by TCRdb on the 5' RACE reads, gives a single entry per CDR3 protein. The repertoire holds about 22,000 distinct CDR3 sequences, under 5.5% seen once, with under 45% in the top ten. This specimen consisted of PBMCs, obtained at surgery. The source of these receptors is a male donor with early-stage non-small cell lung cancer. Both conserved end residues are trimmed from each CDR3. Each record gives: CDR3 length, V gene, CDR3 protein.

CDR3 length: 13; V gene: TRBV20-1; CDR3 protein: SARGWDRGYNEQF
CDR3 length: 12; V gene: TRBV7-2; CDR3 protein: ASSLGTSVDTQY
CDR3 length: 14; V gene: TRBV7-9; CDR3 protein: ASSLGLQSNTGELF
CDR3 length: 13; V gene: TRBV5-1; CDR3 protein: ASGQGSTGANVLT
CDR3 length: 18; V gene: TRBV20-1; CDR3 protein: SARPDTLTGPLIMNTEAF
CDR3 length: 11; V gene: TRBV2; CDR3 protein: ASRQGAAYEQY
CDR3 length: 11; V gene: TRBV9; CDR3 protein: ASSSRMNTEAF
CDR3 length: 11; V gene: TRBV27; CDR3 protein: ASSTFGGGELF
CDR3 length: 13; V gene: TRBV2; CDR3 protein: ASKTDRTKNTEAF
CDR3 length: 13; V gene: TRBV7-2; CDR3 protein: ASSLVAGGNYEQY
CDR3 length: 12; V gene: TRBV2; CDR3 protein: ASSGSTGVQPQH
CDR3 length: 12; V gene: TRBV11-2; CDR3 protein: ASSRNSRGETQY
CDR3 length: 12; V gene: TRBV5-1; CDR3 protein: ASSPRDLLGEQY
CDR3 length: 10; V gene: TRBV29-1; CDR3 protein: SSLSAVTEAF
CDR3 length: 13; V gene: TRBV4-2; CDR3 protein: ASSQSIGGNNEQF
CDR3 length: 14; V gene: TRBV4-2; CDR3 protein: ASSQDPTGLAAEQY
CDR3 length: 14; V gene: TRBV14; CDR3 protein: ASSHHRDRVLETQY
CDR3 length: 10; V gene: TRBV11-2; CDR3 protein: ASSSGRIEAF
CDR3 length: 10; V gene: TRBV7-2; CDR3 protein: ASSFRYNEQF
CDR3 length: 9; V gene: TRBV24-1; CDR3 protein: ATSDLREQY
CDR3 length: 11; V gene: TRBV18; CDR3 protein: ASSSADNSPLH
CDR3 length: 12; V gene: TRBV14; CDR3 protein: ASRLAGGRNEQF
CDR3 length: 15; V gene: TRBV28; CDR3 protein: ASSPSPPDWISYEQY
CDR3 length: 14; V gene: TRBV6-6; CDR3 protein: ASSSLGGAPNTEAF
CDR3 length: 13; V gene: TRBV20-1; CDR3 protein: SAGKPGTRKNIQY
CDR3 length: 12; V gene: TRBV11-2; CDR3 protein: ASSPSTENYGYT
CDR3 length: 16; V gene: TRBV5-6; CDR3 protein: ASSRVSGTAYSGNTIY
CDR3 length: 13; V gene: TRBV18; CDR3 protein: ASSPEPSGLDEQF
CDR3 length: 12; V gene: TRBV20-1; CDR3 protein: SASGTASTDTQY
CDR3 length: 12; V gene: TRBV10-3; CDR3 protein: AISDSSGVDTQY
CDR3 length: 13; V gene: TRBV5-1; CDR3 protein: ASSLSVANTGELF
CDR3 length: 13; V gene: TRBV6-5; CDR3 protein: ASSYSLLAGEPQH
CDR3 length: 14; V gene: TRBV24-1; CDR3 protein: AIQARGQSGANVLT
CDR3 length: 9; V gene: TRBV7-9; CDR3 protein: ASSFTDTQY
CDR3 length: 11; V gene: TRBV12-3/TRBV12-4; CDR3 protein: ASSTGTGNEQY
CDR3 length: 16; V gene: TRBV18; CDR3 protein: ASSSTSALRSGANVLT
CDR3 length: 11; V gene: TRBV7-6; CDR3 protein: ASSSDRRGEQY
CDR3 length: 12; V gene: TRBV5-1; CDR3 protein: ASSGTLSGNEQF
CDR3 length: 11; V gene: TRBV30; CDR3 protein: AWSAAGGQPQH
CDR3 length: 13; V gene: TRBV10-3; CDR3 protein: AISSSTGGNGEQY
CDR3 length: 13; V gene: TRBV7-9; CDR3 protein: ASSDLGQGAREQY
CDR3 length: 11; V gene: TRBV7-2; CDR3 protein: ASSLGGPSGYT
CDR3 length: 13; V gene: TRBV15; CDR3 protein: ATGIAGGPTDTQY